The clone carrying this T cell receptor (beta chain) was picked up a small number of times. Its antigen is still unknown. Cells sorted by CD45RO/CCR7/CD25/CD127/CD95/CD27 comprised CD4+ naive, central memory, regulatory and stem cell-like memory cells. The record originates from a study of beta chain features in type 1 diabetes. Study-wide background: Cell yields, age and gender were similar between patients and healthy donors. Study-wide points: An over-representation of cells with high TCR expression could result from cDNA sequencing. Across patients, naive, central memory and Treg TCRB repertoires exhibited apparently greater similarity than was observed across healthy donors. Moderate yet significant TCRB CDR3 shortening was seen in Type 1 diabetes patients in all four CD4+ subsets.

Germline V gives CDR1 SEHNR, CDR2 FQNEAQ (reference sequence). The V and J ends lost 1 base and 3 bases respectively, with 4 bases between them. CDR3 length: 12 residues. Expressed TCRB transcripts were sequenced after all isolated RNA was converted to cDNA. Profiled with immunoSEQ multiplex PCR; TCRdb holds only in-frame clones, not every one. The sample shows hundreds of thousands of clones, over 13% of them seen only once. The TCR comes from a man between 18 and 29 years old with type 1 diabetes. V and J are TRBV7-9 and TRBJ2-7; D not resolved. Input material: naive CD4+ T cells from blood. CDR3 DNA sequence: TGTGCCAGCAGCTTAGGAGACTACGAGCAGTACTTC. Translating gives CASSLGDYEQYF. Combining the CDR3 with reference TRBV7-9 and TRBJ2-7 gives the whole variable domain DTGVSQNPRHKITKRGQNVTFRCDPISEHNRLYWYRQTLGQGPEFLTYFQNEAQLEKSRLLSDRFSAERPKGSFSTLEIQRTEQGDSAMYLCASSLGDYEQYFGPGTRLTVT.